This T cell receptor beta chain is from a study of regulatory T cells in long-lasting Graves disease. Findings and caveats of the study: TRBV28, TRBJ1-2 and TRBJ2-5 were favored in persistent disease.

This clonotype appeared many times. Its antigen is still unknown. Time point meaning: newly diagnosed GD, antithyroid drugs for less than 3 months. PBMC-derived RNA was used for the TCR library. The CDR3 has 14 residues. Germline values: CDR1 SGHTA, CDR2 FQGNSA. V gave up 5 bases and J gave up 2 bases; unmatched junction bases: 4. Relying on iRepertoire HTBI primers and Arm-PCR of CDR3 regions, the team built TCR beta libraries. TCRdb reprocessed the multiplex PCR reads with MiXCR, giving one entry per CDR3 protein. This table has 530,000 or so distinct CDR3 sequences, roughly 13% appearing once. These same records also appear under a second study, on T cells in Graves' hyperthyroidism and ophthalmopathy. From that report: The HTBI primer set was used in a first-round RT-PCR of the TCR CDR3.

The rearrangement links TRBV7-2 to TRBJ1-2; 8 positions match TRBD1. The receptor was derived from a man aged 30 to 39 with Graves disease. The source was peripheral blood mononuclear cells (PBMCs), collected at new diagnosis, from a patient treated with antithyroid drugs. CDR3 sequence: CASSTTGGNYGYTF. The CDR3 DNA reads TGTGCCAGCAGCACTACAGGGGGGAACTATGGCTACACCTTC.